This T cell receptor (beta chain) derives from a study of blood T cell repertoires in COVID-19. Study information: Sites across the United States, Italy and Spain contributed samples from acute and convalescent COVID-19. PBMCs, B-cell-depleted T cells, or T cells were the source of the cDNA or gDNA that made up the material.

Trimming removed 0 bases from V and 4 bases from J, with 15 bases in between. Germline-derived CDR1 and CDR2 are LGHNA and YNFKEQ. This CDR3 comprises 16 residues. The table came from immunoSEQ multiplex PCR; TCRdb's copy has only in-frame clones and leaves some out. This sample yields 250,000 to 300,000 clones, of which more than 70% are seen a single time; 5.5% to 8% belongs to the top ten. V is TRBV4-2 and J is TRBJ1-2, with D possibly TRBD1 on 6 matching bases. The TCR originated in a woman in her twenties or thirties who had recovered from COVID-19. Sequencing used peripheral blood. The CDR3 reads CASSQEGTGTSYGYTF. DNA for the CDR3: TGTGCCAGCAGCCAAGAGGGGACCGGGACAAGCTATGGCTACACCTTC.